These T cell receptor beta chains were read from a single sample in a study of shared clonotypes between healthy human individuals. The data were produced by immunoSEQ multiplex PCR, yet TCRdb's version contains in-frame clones alone and is incomplete. The sample records over a million clones, more than 65% being singletons. Sequencing was done on a sample of memory CD4+ T cells sorted from blood. The receptors shown here come from a man aged 18 to 30 in good health. CDR3s include the opening cysteine and the closing phenylalanine or tryptophan. Each record gives: J gene, D gene, clone size, V gene, CDR3 protein, CDR3 DNA. D genes are given only for firm matches. A clone size is listed for some rows: how often the clone was seen (once, few, many), or a class if it is expanded.

TRBJ1-2,NA,few,TRBV28,CASSLSSAGSGSGYTF,TGTGCCAGCAGTTTAAGTTCGGCGGGATCTGGGAGTGGCTACACCTTC
TRBJ2-3,NA,few,TRBV27,CATSSRGDTQYF,TGTGCCACTTCAAGCCGGGGGGATACGCAGTATTTT
TRBJ1-6,NA,NA,TRBV6-1,CASSEAAVYSPLHF,TGTGCCAGCAGTGAAGCAGCCGTTTATTCACCCCTCCACTTT
TRBJ2-1,TRBD1,NA,TRBV7-9,CASSPGTGNEQFF,TGTGCCAGCAGCCCGGGGACAGGCAATGAGCAGTTCTTC
TRBJ2-3,NA,NA,TRBV4-1,CASSQGLSTDTQYF,TGCGCCAGCAGCCAAGGGCTGTCAACAGATACGCAGTATTTT
TRBJ1-1,NA,NA,TRBV6-5,CASSYSSVAWTEAFF,TGTGCCAGCAGTTACTCGTCAGTGGCGTGGACTGAAGCTTTCTTT
TRBJ1-3,NA,NA,TRBV7-2,CASSLASAGNTIYF,TGTGCCAGCAGCTTAGCTTCGGCTGGAAACACCATATATTTT
TRBJ1-6,NA,NA,TRBV7-9,CASNIRGSPLHF,TGTGCCAGCAACATAAGGGGTTCACCCCTCCACTTT
TRBJ1-1,TRBD1,NA,TRBV16,CASSRGQTNTEAFF,TGTGCCAGCAGCCGGGGACAGACGAACACTGAAGCTTTCTTT
TRBJ1-1,NA,NA,TRBV2,CASSGDGTEAFF,TGTGCCAGCAGTGGGGATGGTACTGAAGCTTTCTTT
TRBJ2-3,TRBD2,once,TRBV5-1,CASSLGGAGDTQYF,TGCGCCAGCAGCCTGGGAGGGGCTGGAGATACGCAGTATTTT
TRBJ2-2,TRBD2,once,TRBV19,CASRETSMNTGELFF,TGTGCCAGTAGAGAGACTAGCATGAACACCGGGGAGCTGTTTTTT
TRBJ2-1,TRBD2,NA,TRBV18,CASSPPAGGPNEQFF,TGTGCCAGCTCACCACCCGCGGGGGGGCCTAATGAGCAGTTCTTC
TRBJ1-2,NA,NA,TRBV6-5,CASSYSSGAYGYTF,TGTGCCAGCAGTTACTCGTCGGGGGCCTATGGCTACACCTTC
TRBJ2-1,NA,NA,TRBV27,CASRDSEMSSYNEQFF,TGTGCCAGCAGGGACTCCGAAATGAGCTCCTACAATGAGCAGTTCTTC
TRBJ2-1,TRBD2,NA,TRBV6-5,CASSGTSGPYNEQFF,TGTGCCAGCAGCGGTACTAGCGGACCTTACAATGAGCAGTTCTTC
TRBJ1-2,NA,NA,TRBV28,CASSSFGGRNGYTF,TGTGCCAGCAGTTCCTTCGGGGGAAGGAATGGCTACACCTTC
TRBJ1-6,NA,NA,TRBV4-1,CASSQGTEVRSPLHF,TGCGCCAGCAGCCAAGGAACAGAAGTCAGGTCACCCCTCCACTTT
TRBJ2-2,NA,many,TRBV18,CASSPQTTGELFF,TGTGCCAGCTCACCACAGACCACCGGGGAGCTGTTTTTT
TRBJ1-2,NA,NA,TRBV29-1,CSVEGTHYGYTF,TGCAGCGTTGAAGGGACTCACTATGGCTACACCTTC
TRBJ1-2,TRBD1,few,TRBV7-8,CASSLRDRPFETGYTF,TGTGCCAGCAGCCTTCGGGACAGGCCCTTCGAGACTGGCTACACCTTC
TRBJ1-5,NA,NA,TRBV19,CASSIGGQPQHF,TGTGCCAGTAGTATAGGAGGTCAGCCCCAGCATTTT
TRBJ1-1,NA,NA,TRBV18,CASSPLETNTEAFF,TGTGCCAGCTCACCACTTGAAACGAACACTGAAGCTTTCTTT
TRBJ1-2,NA,NA,TRBV5-1,CASSKETPVKGYTF,TGCGCCAGCAGCAAAGAGACTCCGGTAAAGGGCTACACCTTC
TRBJ2-2,NA,NA,TRBV4-3,CASSQSGRTGELFF,TGCGCCAGCAGCCAATCAGGGCGAACCGGGGAGCTGTTTTTT
TRBJ2-1,NA,NA,TRBV6-6,CASSSFLPNEQFF,TGTGCCAGCAGTTCCTTCTTACCAAATGAGCAGTTCTTC
TRBJ1-2,TRBD1,many,TRBV11-2,CASSLDDRGNYGYTF,TGTGCCAGCAGCTTAGATGACAGGGGAAACTATGGCTACACCTTC
TRBJ2-2,NA,NA,TRBV9,CASSPLGAGELFF,TGTGCCAGTAGCCCGTTAGGAGCCGGGGAGCTGTTTTTT
TRBJ2-2,TRBD1,NA,TRBV7-2,CASSGRQGFTGELFF,TGTGCCAGCAGCGGGCGACAGGGGTTCACCGGGGAGCTGTTTTTT
TRBJ2-7,NA,NA,TRBV5-5,CASRLNSYEQYF,TGTGCCAGCAGGTTGAACTCCTACGAGCAGTACTTC
TRBJ1-4,NA,NA,TRBV5-6,CASSLWGPGEKLFF,TGTGCCAGCAGCTTGTGGGGGCCAGGCGAAAAACTGTTTTTT
TRBJ2-7,TRBD2,NA,TRBV7-2,CASSSRLAGGYEQYF,TGTGCCAGCAGCTCCCGTCTAGCGGGGGGGTACGAGCAGTACTTC
TRBJ2-2,TRBD2,NA,TRBV7-8,CASSTLGLGNPPGELFF,TGTGCCAGCAGCACCCTGGGACTAGGAAATCCCCCCGGGGAGCTGTTTTTT
TRBJ1-1,TRBD1,NA,TRBV5-6,CASSFDQGAGTEAFF,TGTGCCAGCAGCTTCGACCAGGGGGCGGGGACTGAAGCTTTCTTT
TRBJ1-1,NA,many,TRBV4-1,CASSRTVNTEAFF,TGCGCCAGCAGCCGGACGGTGAACACTGAAGCTTTCTTT
TRBJ2-2,NA,NA,TRBV18,CASSAPSLAITGELFF,TGTGCCAGCTCGGCCCCTTCTCTAGCGATCACCGGGGAGCTGTTTTTT
TRBJ2-7,TRBD2,NA,TRBV6-1,CASSERERYEQYF,TGTGCCAGCAGTGAGCGGGAGCGATACGAGCAGTACTTC
TRBJ2-3,TRBD2,NA,TRBV28,CASSRGAGVTDTQYF,TGTGCCAGCAGCCGCGGAGCGGGGGTCACAGATACGCAGTATTTT
TRBJ1-1,TRBD1,NA,TRBV2,CASKVGTGENTEAFF,TGTGCCAGCAAGGTGGGGACAGGAGAGAACACTGAAGCTTTCTTT
TRBJ1-4,NA,NA,TRBV5-1,CASSVAQPNEKLFF,TGCGCCAGCAGCGTCGCACAGCCTAATGAAAAACTGTTTTTT